The clone carrying this T cell receptor beta chain is judged medium-sized. The antigen remains undetermined. The V gene end was trimmed by 5 bases and the J gene end by 4 bases; junction bases not matched to a gene: 2. Germline V gene lookup returns CDR1 SGHTA and CDR2 FQGTGA. This CDR3 is 13 amino acids long. The sample comes from a study of naive and memory T cell subsets. Study-wide findings and caveats: Over 95% of naive TCR sequences appeared only once after error correction, unlike memory subsets. Each distinct alpha or beta sequence counts as one clonotype.

An equimolar mix of two oligonucleotides served as the beta constant-region primer for TRBC1 and TRBC2. TCRdb called the UMI-ligation and nested PCR reads again in MiXCR, with one record for every CDR3 protein. The sample holds about 85,000 distinct CDR3 sequences, 13% seen once. The receptor comes from a human donor in good health. Sequencing used central memory CD4+ T cells from blood. The chain uses TRBV7-3 and TRBJ2-3, with 8 bases fitting TRBD2. CDR3 coding DNA: TGTGCCAGCAGCACGACTAGCGCAGATACGCAGTATTTT. This translates into CASSTTSADTQYF.